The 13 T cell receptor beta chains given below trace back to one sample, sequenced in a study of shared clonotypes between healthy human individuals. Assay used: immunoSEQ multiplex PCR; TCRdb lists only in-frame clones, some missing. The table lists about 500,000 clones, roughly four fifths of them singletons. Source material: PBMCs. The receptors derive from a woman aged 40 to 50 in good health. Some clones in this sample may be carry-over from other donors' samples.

The CDR3 DNA reads as TGCGCCAGCAGCGACGGTGGGATACCTACCCTAGAGAAGCAGTACTTC. Translation: CASSDGGIPTLEKQYF. V and J are TRBV5-1 and TRBJ2-7; no clear D gene. Germline assignment: CDR1 SGHRS and CDR2 YFSETQ. V dropped 4 bases and J dropped 8 bases, with 25 bases sitting between them. This CDR3 is 16 amino acids long.

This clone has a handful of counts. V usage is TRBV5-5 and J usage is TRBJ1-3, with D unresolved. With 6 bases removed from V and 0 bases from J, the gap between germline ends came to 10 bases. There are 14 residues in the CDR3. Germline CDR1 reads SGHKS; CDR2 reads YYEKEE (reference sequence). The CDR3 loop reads CASTTRGSGNTIYF. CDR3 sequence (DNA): TGTGCCAGCACCACCCGGGGCTCTGGAAACACCATATATTTT.

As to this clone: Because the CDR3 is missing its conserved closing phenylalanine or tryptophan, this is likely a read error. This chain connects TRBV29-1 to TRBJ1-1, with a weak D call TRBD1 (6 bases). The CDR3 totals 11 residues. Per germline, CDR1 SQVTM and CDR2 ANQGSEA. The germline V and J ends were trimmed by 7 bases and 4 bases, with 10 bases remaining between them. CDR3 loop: CSARGFTEAFL. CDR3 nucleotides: TGCAGCGCCAGGGGTTTCACTGAAGCTTTCCTT.

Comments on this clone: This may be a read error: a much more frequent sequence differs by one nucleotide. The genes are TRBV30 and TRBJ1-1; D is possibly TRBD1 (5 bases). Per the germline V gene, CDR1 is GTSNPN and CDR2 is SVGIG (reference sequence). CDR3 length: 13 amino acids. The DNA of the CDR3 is TGTGCCTCTGACTTAGGGGTAAACACTGAAGCTCTCTTT. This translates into CASDLGVNTEALF.

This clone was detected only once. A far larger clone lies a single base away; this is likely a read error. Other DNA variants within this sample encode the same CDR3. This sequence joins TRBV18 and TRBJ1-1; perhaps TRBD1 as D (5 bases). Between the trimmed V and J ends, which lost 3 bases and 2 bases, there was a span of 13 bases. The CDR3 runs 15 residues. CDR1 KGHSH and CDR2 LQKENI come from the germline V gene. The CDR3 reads CASSPGTELNTEAFF. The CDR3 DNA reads TGTGCCAGCTCACCCGGGACGGAACTCAACACTGAAGCTTTCTTT.

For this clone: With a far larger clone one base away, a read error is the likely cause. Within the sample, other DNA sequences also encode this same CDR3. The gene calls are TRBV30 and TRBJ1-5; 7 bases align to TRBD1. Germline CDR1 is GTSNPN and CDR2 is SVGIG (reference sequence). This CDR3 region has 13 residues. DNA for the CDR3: TGCGCCTGGTCCACAGGGGCCGATCAGCCCCAGCATTTT. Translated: CAWSTGADQPQHF.

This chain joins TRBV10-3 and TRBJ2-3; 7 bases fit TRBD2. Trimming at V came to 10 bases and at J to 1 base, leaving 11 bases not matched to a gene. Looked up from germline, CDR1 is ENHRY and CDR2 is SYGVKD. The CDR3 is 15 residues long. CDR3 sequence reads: CATSGNLRGTDTQYF. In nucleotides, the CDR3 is TGTGCCACCAGCGGGAACTTACGGGGCACAGATACGCAGTATTTT.

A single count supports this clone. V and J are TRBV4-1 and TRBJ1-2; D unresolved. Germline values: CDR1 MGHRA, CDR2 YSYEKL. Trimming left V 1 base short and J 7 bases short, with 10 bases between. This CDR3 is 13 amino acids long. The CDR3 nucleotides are TGCGCCAGCAGCCAAGTACTCGGGTTTGGCTACACCTTC. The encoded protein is CASSQVLGFGYTF.

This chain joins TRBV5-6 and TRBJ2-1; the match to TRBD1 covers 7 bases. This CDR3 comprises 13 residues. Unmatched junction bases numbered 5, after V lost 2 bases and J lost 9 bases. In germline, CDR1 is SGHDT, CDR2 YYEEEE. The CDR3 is CASSLVSGGEQFF. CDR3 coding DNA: TGTGCCAGCAGCTTAGTTTCAGGGGGTGAGCAGTTCTTC.

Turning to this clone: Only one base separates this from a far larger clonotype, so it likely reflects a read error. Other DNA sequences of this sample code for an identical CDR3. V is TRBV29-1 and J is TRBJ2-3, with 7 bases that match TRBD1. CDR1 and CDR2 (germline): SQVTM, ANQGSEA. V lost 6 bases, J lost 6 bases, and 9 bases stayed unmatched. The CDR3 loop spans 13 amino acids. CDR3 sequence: CSVEARGSDTQYF. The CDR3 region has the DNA TGCAGCGTCGAGGCCAGGGGGTCGGATACGCAGTATTTT.

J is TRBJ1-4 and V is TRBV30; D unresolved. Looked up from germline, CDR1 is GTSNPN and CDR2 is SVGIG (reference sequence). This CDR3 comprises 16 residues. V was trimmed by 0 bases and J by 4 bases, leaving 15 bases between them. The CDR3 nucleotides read TGTGCCTGGAGTGTAAGCCAGGCGGAGGGTAATGAAAAACTGTTTTTT. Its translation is CAWSVSQAEGNEKLFF.

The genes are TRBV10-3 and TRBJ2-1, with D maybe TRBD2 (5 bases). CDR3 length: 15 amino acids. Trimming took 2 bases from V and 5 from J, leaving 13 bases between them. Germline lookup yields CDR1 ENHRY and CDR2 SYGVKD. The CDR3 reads CAISEQLGPNNEQFF. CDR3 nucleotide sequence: TGTGCCATCAGTGAGCAACTAGGACCAAACAATGAGCAGTTCTTC.

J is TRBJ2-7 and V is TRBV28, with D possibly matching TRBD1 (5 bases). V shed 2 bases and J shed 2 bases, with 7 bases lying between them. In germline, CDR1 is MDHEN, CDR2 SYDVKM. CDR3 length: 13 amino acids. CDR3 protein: CASSLRTPYEQYF. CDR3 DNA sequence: TGTGCCAGCAGTTTAAGGACACCCTACGAGCAGTACTTC.